The present TCR beta chain was sequenced within a study of OX40 agonist ivuxolimab in advanced cancers. TCRdb keeps only in-frame clones here, not all; method: immunoSEQ multiplex PCR. The sample has roughly 100,000 clones, 90% seen once; the top ten hold approximately 0.49%. This CDR3 comprises 12 residues. Per the germline V gene, CDR1 is SGDLS and CDR2 is YYNGEE. V lost 3 bases and J lost 7, with 7 bases in between. The clonotype was recovered from an adult with an advanced solid tumor such as melanoma, head and neck, liver or kidney cancer. This rearrangement joins TRBV9 to TRBJ2-2; D gene uncertain. The input for sequencing was CD4+ or CD8+ T cells sorted from blood, taken in a trial of the OX40 agonist ivuxolimab. CDR3 amino acids: CASSAYIGELFF. In nucleotides, the CDR3 is TGTGCCAGCAGCGCGTATATCGGGGAGCTGTTTTTT.